The 5 T cell receptor beta chains in this list originate from one sample, sequenced in a study of monozygotic twins with inflammatory bowel disease. TCRdb reprocessed the 5' RACE reads, with one entry per CDR3 protein and no DNA. This sample's table reports approximately 200,000 distinct CDR3 sequences. The sequenced sample consisted of blood. These receptors were collected from a human donor with ulcerative colitis or Crohn's disease, or a healthy co-twin of an affected twin (not recorded which).

The chain links TRBV15 to TRBJ1-5; TCRdb outputs TRBD1, but without DNA this stays unchecked. The germline gives CDR1 LNHNV, CDR2 YYDKDF (reference sequence). This CDR3 spans 15 amino acids. The chain's CDR3 is CATSTGRGPNRPQHF.

This rearrangement joins TRBV7-3 to TRBJ1-2; TCRdb reports TRBD1, a call that lacks DNA to check it against. Germline lookup yields CDR1 SGHTA and CDR2 FQGTGA. The CDR3 length is 15 residues. The CDR3: CASSLSPGHSDGYTF. The full variable domain, completed using reference TRBV7-3 and TRBJ1-2, is GAGVSQTPSNKVTEKGKYVELRCDPISGHTALYWYRQSLGQGPEFLIYFQGTGAADDSGLPNDRFFAVRPEGSVSTLKIQRTERGDSAVYLCASSLSPGHSDGYTFGSGTRLTVV.

V and J are TRBV5-1 and TRBJ1-4; the TCRdb call, TRBD1, lacks DNA for checking. The CDR3 runs 14 residues. From germline, CDR1 is SGHRS and CDR2 YFSETQ. The CDR3 reads CASSIGTGMEKLFF.

The J gene is TRBJ2-1, the V gene TRBV11-2; TCRdb names TRBD1, which stays unverified in the absence of DNA. Germline V CDR1 and CDR2: SGHAT, FQNNGV. This CDR3 comprises 15 residues. The CDR3 protein is CASRGTGTGQEEQFF.

The rearrangement uses TRBV18 and TRBJ1-1; the D call from TCRdb, TRBD1, cannot be confirmed without DNA. The CDR3 is 15 residues long. Germline V gene lookup returns CDR1 KGHSH and CDR2 LQKENI. CDR3 protein: CASSPNRDRVTEAFF.